Sequencing of this T cell receptor beta chain was carried out in a study of graft-versus-host responses after intestinal transplantation (dated by TCRdb to the early 2020s). At the level of the whole study: The transplants that recipients got were multivisceral, liver-intestinal, or isolated intestinal. A peak of at least 4% donor T cells among recipient peripheral blood mononuclear cells was the definition used for donor T cell macrochimerism. Anti-thymocyte globulin induction was given to all recipients, followed by maintenance tacrolimus and steroids for approximately 3 years. The cohort enrolled some 25 intestinal transplant recipients including one retransplant, and a few patients lacking pretransplant specimens were excluded. Alloreactive clones were identified by sequencing pre-transplant mixed lymphocyte reaction products and comparing these products with unstimulated pre-transplant donor and recipient T cells. Samples from three later patients were sequenced in-house on an Illumina MiSeq with MiXCR processing rather than by the commercial service. Bulk TCR-beta CDR3 sequencing was used to track graft-versus-host and host-versus-graft alloreactive T cell clones in the graft, circulation and bone marrow after intestinal transplantation. The investigation overall reported the following: Conclusions were limited by the relatively low number and heterogeneity of intestinal transplant patients. GvH clones turned up in recipient bone marrow, with some appearing earlier in ileal mucosa or blood, a pattern consistent with an intestinal mucosal origin. In patients with donor T cell macrochimerism, the allografts had high GvH to HvG T cell clonal ratios. Peak levels of circulating GvH clones were associated with declines in HvG clones early after transplant.

Intraepithelial and lamina propria lymphocytes were isolated from graft specimens using dithiothreitol, EDTA incubations and collagenase D digestion. Serial intestinal graft biopsy specimens collected up to 600 days after transplant underwent bulk TCR-beta sequencing. As concerns this clone: It lacks a known antigen. No base quality values were provided; no much bigger clone lies one nucleotide off.

The library was produced with the immunoSEQ multiplex PCR assay. For most patients, genomic DNA was subjected to high-throughput TCR-beta CDR3 sequencing by Adaptive Biotechnologies. Per the authors' processing: Adaptive's ImmunoSEQ software supplied the TCR sequencing data for 18 patients, while MiXCR and VDJtools were used to process a few other patients. CDR3 nucleotide sequences shared by donor and recipient were removed because the origin of these sequences could not be assigned. To be classed as alloreactive, a clone needed at least 2-fold expansion over unstimulated cells and a minimum CFSE-low frequency of 0.002% (template counts) or 0.001% (read counts). A clone was considered mappable if detected in the sequenced pre-transplant spleen, lymph node, or MLR CFSE-low populations of the donor or recipient. Cumulative frequency of alloreactive clones was calculated as a percentage of all sequences weighted by copy number. TCRdb holds this immuneACCESS table with in-frame rearrangements only. Some clones are missing; in checked studies, unresolved V genes explain under half, and the rest has no known cause. V and J calls and clone size come straight from that table; D and trimming were deduced from the DNA. Across this sample there are nearly 4,500 clones, with around three quarters seen only once. About 15% of the sample belongs to the ten largest clones.

The CDR3 runs 14 amino acids, cysteine and phenylalanine included. The entry retains the CDR3 DNA only, 42 bases that are in frame from base 1. Per the germline V gene, SNHLY is the CDR1 and FYNNEI is the CDR2. V gives up 8 bases and J gives up 4 bases, and the segment between their germline ends measures 17 bases. The source material was ileum tissue, sampled around 340 days after intestinal transplantation. The receptor was isolated from a human patient who received an intestinal transplant, so some T cells may come from the graft donor. The chain is assembled from TRBV2 and TRBJ1-1; the D gene is possibly TRBD1, with 6 bases matching. The CDR3 loop reads CASLSQGKGTEAFF. DNA sequence: TGTGCCAGCCTCAGCCAGGGGAAGGGCACTGAAGCTTTCTTT.